The 28 T cell receptor beta chains given below trace back to one sample, sequenced in a study of blood T cell repertoires in COVID-19. TCRdb's table, derived via immunoSEQ multiplex PCR, lists solely in-frame clones and lacks some. This table holds just over 250,000 clones, around 80% found once. Sequencing used PBMCs or T cells enriched from blood (not recorded which). All receptors derive from a man aged 30 to 39 with acute COVID-19.

This chain links TRBV4-2 with TRBJ2-3, with 7 bases aligning to TRBD2. Germline CDR1 and CDR2: LGHNA and YNFKEQ. The CDR3 loop spans 14 amino acids. With 4 bases clipped from V and 6 bases from J, the junction kept 7 bases outside the gene matches. The CDR3: CASSRGLDPDTQYF. Written as DNA, the CDR3 is TGTGCCAGCAGCCGAGGACTAGACCCCGATACGCAGTATTTT.

The rearrangement joins TRBV7-9 to TRBJ1-1; 9 bases are shared with TRBD1. V lost 4 bases to trimming and J lost 14 bases; unmatched junction nucleotides: 11. Germline V CDR1 and CDR2: SEHNR, FQNEAQ (reference sequence). The CDR3 sequence is 13 residues long. CDR3 loop: CASSSPGQGLQFF. CDR3 DNA sequence: TGTGCCAGCAGCTCCCCGGGACAGGGATTGCAGTTCTTT.

The gene calls are TRBV6-2 or TRBV6-3 and TRBJ1-3, with unresolved D. Germline CDR1 reads MNHEY; CDR2 reads SVGEGT. The germline V and J ends were trimmed by 0 bases and 4 bases, with 10 bases remaining between them. The CDR3 is made up of 15 amino acids. In DNA, the CDR3 is TGTGCCAGCAGTTACTCGAGATCGGGAGGAAACACCATATATTTT. Protein sequence: CASSYSRSGGNTIYF.

This clone was recorded a few times. The chain is built from TRBV18 and TRBJ2-1; maybe TRBD1 (5 bases). Germline V gene data show CDR1 as KGHSH and CDR2 as LQKENI. The CDR3 spans 13 residues. V lost 5 bases, J lost 3 bases, and 8 bases lay in between. The CDR3 spells CASSSDSYNEQFF. CDR3 in DNA: TGTGCCAGCTCATCCGACAGCTACAATGAGCAGTTCTTC.

The chain uses TRBV11-2 and TRBJ2-5; D unclear. The CDR3 runs 12 residues. Trimming pared 4 bases from V and 0 bases from J, leaving 3 bases between. CDR1 is SGHAT and CDR2 is FQNNGV in the germline V gene. The CDR3 region is CASSSDQETQYF. The DNA for the CDR3 is TGTGCCAGCAGCTCCGACCAAGAGACCCAGTACTTC.

The V and J genes are TRBV11-2 and TRBJ1-2, with D perhaps TRBD1 (5 bases). Trimming removed 8 bases at V and 12 bases at J, with 13 bases between. Germline values: CDR1 SGHAT, CDR2 FQNNGV. This CDR3 region has 10 residues. This CDR3 is CASDTGLHTF. The CDR3 DNA reads TGTGCCAGCGATACGGGACTCCACACCTTC.

The rearrangement links TRBV9 to TRBJ1-1; 9 bases are a match to TRBD1. The CDR3 is made up of 17 amino acids. J lost 0 bases, V lost 3 bases, and 9 bases had no gene match. Germline V CDR1 and CDR2: SGDLS, YYNGEE. The DNA of the CDR3 is TGTGCCAGCAGCGCTACAGGGGGCCCCTACATGAACACTGAAGCTTTCTTT. Translation gives CASSATGGPYMNTEAFF. Together with reference TRBV9 and TRBJ1-1, the CDR3 gives the full variable domain: DSGVTQTPKHLITATGQRVTLRCSPRSGDLSVYWYQQSLDQGLQFLIQYYNGEERAKGNILERFSAQQFPDLHSELNLSSLELGDSALYFCASSATGGPYMNTEAFFGQGTRLTVV.

J is TRBJ1-1 and V is TRBV4-2; possible D gene TRBD1, 5 bases. The germline V gene has CDR1 LGHNA and CDR2 YNFKEQ. The germline V and J ends were trimmed by 1 base and 1 base, with 7 bases remaining between them. The CDR3 runs to 14 residues. DNA of the CDR3: TGTGCCAGCAGCCAAGGTCAGGGGAACACTGAAGCTTTCTTT. Translated: CASSQGQGNTEAFF.

The chain joins TRBV30 to TRBJ2-1; a possible D gene is TRBD1 (7 bases). V lost 5 bases and J 6 bases, leaving 14 bases between the germline ends. CDR1 and CDR2 (germline): GTSNPN, SVGIG (reference sequence). The CDR3 is made up of 13 amino acids. The CDR3 sequence is CAWGQEGANEQFF. In DNA, the CDR3 is TGTGCCTGGGGCCAGGAGGGGGCCAATGAGCAGTTCTTC.

The V and J genes are TRBV2 and TRBJ2-3; D is undetermined. The V gene's germline CDR1 is SNHLY and CDR2 FYNNEI. Trimming removed 3 bases from V and 0 bases from J, with 10 bases in between. The CDR3 covers 15 residues. The CDR3 DNA reads TGTGCCAGCAGTGAGTACCAAACTAGCACAGATACGCAGTATTTT. Residues: CASSEYQTSTDTQYF.

The chain couples TRBV19 to TRBJ2-1; 9 nucleotides line up with TRBD2. V lost 2 bases to trimming and J lost 1 base; unmatched junction nucleotides: 3. The germline V gene encodes CDR1 LNHDA and CDR2 SQIVND (reference sequence). There are 16 residues in the CDR3. The CDR3 nucleotides are TGTGCCAGTAGTATACCCCTAGCGGGATCCTACAATGAGCAGTTCTTC. Encoded protein: CASSIPLAGSYNEQFF.

The rearrangement links TRBV19 to TRBJ1-2; D is undetermined. CDR1 and CDR2 from the germline V gene are LNHDA and SQIVND (reference sequence). The CDR3 totals 12 residues. V lost 7 bases and J lost 10, with 16 bases in between. The CDR3 sequence: CASTHLGGDYTF. CDR3 sequence (DNA): TGTGCCAGTACCCACCTCGGAGGCGACTACACCTTC.

The chain combines TRBV5-1 with TRBJ1-1; D gene ambiguous. The V gene lost 7 bases and the J gene lost 0 bases, with 10 bases spanning the gap. CDR1 and CDR2 (germline): SGHRS, YFSETQ. This CDR3 has 13 residues. CDR3 nucleotides: TGCGCCAGCGCAGACAAGATGAACACTGAAGCTTTCTTT. It codes for CASADKMNTEAFF. Using reference TRBV5-1 and TRBJ1-1 for the parts outside the CDR3, the full variable domain is KAGVTQTPRYLIKTRGQQVTLSCSPISGHRSVSWYQQTPGQGLQFLFEYFSETQRNKGNFPGRFSGRQFSNSRSEMNVSTLELGDSALYLCASADKMNTEAFFGQGTRLTVV.

The chain is built from TRBV2 and TRBJ2-3; D is unresolved. This CDR3 is 14 amino acids long. V was clipped by 8 bases and J by 4 bases, with 16 bases between them. Germline lookup yields CDR1 SNHLY and CDR2 FYNNEI. The CDR3 loop reads CASRTPNGPDTQYF. For the CDR3, the DNA is TGTGCCAGCCGTACCCCGAACGGTCCAGATACGCAGTATTTT.

V and J are TRBV18 and TRBJ2-3; weak D call: TRBD1 (5 bases). Trimming stripped 6 bases from V and 7 bases from J, with 17 bases between. Germline lookup yields CDR1 KGHSH and CDR2 LQKENI. The CDR3 has 14 residues. The CDR3 region has the DNA TGTGCCAGCTCCCCAAAAGACAGCTTGTATACGCAGTATTTT. Its translation is CASSPKDSLYTQYF.

J is TRBJ1-5 and V is TRBV7-2; no clear D. The CDR3 has 15 amino acids. Germline CDR1 reads SGHTA; CDR2 reads FQGNSA. With 1 base removed from V and 6 bases from J, the gap between germline ends came to 13 bases. The CDR3 nucleotides are TGTGCCAGCAGCTTAGATTTTTCACTGGTTCAGCCCCAGCATTTT. This sequence encodes CASSLDFSLVQPQHF.

The chain employs TRBV7-9 and TRBJ2-1; 7 positions match TRBD2. V lost 2 bases to trimming and J lost 3 bases; unmatched junction nucleotides: 7. CDR1 is SEHNR and CDR2 is FQNEAQ in the germline V gene (reference sequence). The CDR3 runs 16 residues. The CDR3 sequence is CASSLNEGGSYNEQFF. The CDR3 nucleotides read TGTGCCAGCAGCTTAAATGAGGGCGGGAGCTACAATGAGCAGTTCTTC.

This clone was recorded only once. The chain has TRBV6-5 and TRBJ2-5; D is uncertain. The CDR3 is 14 amino acids. The germline gives CDR1 MNHEY, CDR2 SVGAGI. The V and J ends lost 0 bases and 1 base respectively, with 6 bases between them. DNA of the CDR3: TGTGCCAGCAGTTACTCGAGGATCCAAGAGACCCAGTACTTC. Its protein product is CASSYSRIQETQYF.

CDR3 in DNA: TGTGCCAGCAGCGCCATTGGGAGGGAGAAAACAGATACGCAGTATTTT. It translates to CASSAIGREKTDTQYF. This chain links TRBV7-9 with TRBJ2-3; 7 bases line up with TRBD2. V dropped 5 bases and J dropped 3; count of bases not matched to a gene: 11. This CDR3 contains 16 residues. Germline V gene data show CDR1 as SEHNR and CDR2 as FQNEAQ (reference sequence).

This chain uses TRBV11-2 with TRBJ2-5; TRBD2 matches 8 bases. CDR3 length equals 16 residues. The trim removed 3 bases at V and 1 base at J, leaving 7 bases unmatched. Germline V gene sequence: CDR1 SGHAT, CDR2 FQNNGV. The CDR3 loop reads CASSFDLAGIQETQYF. CDR3 sequence (DNA): TGTGCCAGCAGCTTTGATCTAGCGGGTATCCAAGAGACCCAGTACTTC.

The chain links TRBV29-1 to TRBJ2-1; 8 nucleotides match TRBD2. The CDR3 is 15 residues long. Germline CDR1 and CDR2: SQVTM and ANQGSEA. The J segment lost 1 base and the V segment lost 6 bases, leaving 8 bases of the junction unmatched. In DNA, the CDR3 is TGCAGCGTGGGGGGTAGCGGGGCATCCTACAATGAGCAGTTCTTC. Protein sequence: CSVGGSGASYNEQFF.

The rearrangement links TRBV24-1 to TRBJ2-2; 10 nucleotides align to TRBD1. V dropped 4 bases and J dropped 3; count of bases not matched to a gene: 16. Germline V gene data show CDR1 as KGHDR and CDR2 as SFDVKD. The CDR3 covers 20 residues. The CDR3 reads CATSDPSGDRGLMDTGELFF. The CDR3 DNA follows: TGTGCCACCAGTGACCCCAGTGGAGACAGGGGGCTAATGGACACCGGGGAGCTGTTTTTT.

The rearrangement links TRBV19 to TRBJ1-5; 8 bases match TRBD1. J lost 0 bases, V lost 4 bases, and 11 bases had no gene match. This CDR3 region has 18 residues. Germline CDR1 is LNHDA and CDR2 is SQIVND (reference sequence). The CDR3 DNA reads TGTGCCAGTAGTACTCCCGGGACAGGAAGATATAGCAATCAGCCCCAGCATTTT. It codes for CASSTPGTGRYSNQPQHF.

V usage is TRBV28 and J usage is TRBJ2-3; the match to TRBD2 covers 9 bases. The ends lost 6 bases at V and 4 bases at J; junction bases unmatched: 20. Germline CDR1 is MDHEN and CDR2 is SYDVKM. CDR3 length: 19 residues. In DNA, the CDR3 is TGTGCCAGCAGACCCCTCCTGGGGCTAGCGGGGTCTCAGGCAGATACGCAGTATTTT. This gives the protein CASRPLLGLAGSQADTQYF.

DNA of the CDR3: TGTGCCAGCAGCGAACAGGGTGGGGAAAAACTGTTTTTT. Translating gives CASSEQGGEKLFF. The V and J genes are TRBV6-4 and TRBJ1-4; maybe TRBD1 (6 bases). Between the trimmed V and J ends, which lost 6 bases and 8 bases, there was a span of 13 bases. The CDR3 has 13 amino acids. Germline V gives CDR1 MRHNA, CDR2 SNTAGT.

The chain employs TRBV6-5 and TRBJ2-7; TRBD1 is a possible D gene (6 bases). CDR3 length equals 14 residues. From germline, CDR1 is MNHEY and CDR2 SVGAGI. Trimming removed 6 bases from V and 0 bases from J, with 12 bases in between. The CDR3, as DNA: TGTGCCAGCAGCCGATACAGGGACTCCTACGAGCAGTACGTC. Translation gives CASSRYRDSYEQYV.

The chain carries TRBV5-1 and TRBJ2-2, with a weak D call TRBD2 (6 bases). The germline V gene encodes CDR1 SGHRS and CDR2 YFSETQ. Trimming left V 0 bases short and J 7 bases short, with 7 bases between. The CDR3 sequence is 13 residues long. The CDR3 coding sequence is TGCGCCAGCAGCTTGGAGGGAGGCGGGGAGCTGTTTTTT. Protein product: CASSLEGGGELFF.

V usage is TRBV6-5 and J usage is TRBJ1-2; TRBD1 agrees at 7 bases. Germline V lookup: CDR1 MNHEY, CDR2 SVGAGI. This CDR3 is built from 13 residues. V shed 8 bases and J 4 bases; nucleotides not matched to a gene: 7. In nucleotides, the CDR3 is TGTGCCAGCCGAGCCGGGACAGTCTATGGCTACACCTTC. Translation: CASRAGTVYGYTF.